The text below deals with one TCR beta chain. This table comes from immunoSEQ multiplex PCR, and its TCRdb copy is limited to in-frame clones, with some not included. The sample consists of over 55,000 clones, about 93% of them appearing once. This record comes from a study of blood T cell repertoires in COVID-19. The ends were cut back, 1 base at V and 4 bases at J, with 10 bases in the middle. Germline V gene sequence: CDR1 SGHTA, CDR2 FQGNSA. There are 14 residues in the CDR3. The sample was peripheral blood. This clonotype was obtained from a human donor in a cohort sampled during active COVID-19. V usage is TRBV7-2 and J usage is TRBJ1-2; D call uncertain. The CDR3 region is CASSLGPVTYGYTF. The CDR3 DNA reads as TGTGCCAGCAGCTTAGGGCCCGTCACCTATGGCTACACCTTC. The variable domain in full, completed from reference TRBV7-2 and TRBJ1-2, reads GAGVSQSPSNKVTEKGKDVELRCDPISGHTALYWYRQSLGQGLEFLIYFQGNSAPDKSGLPSDRFSAERTGGSVSTLTIQRTQQEDSAVYLCASSLGPVTYGYTFGSGTRLTVV.